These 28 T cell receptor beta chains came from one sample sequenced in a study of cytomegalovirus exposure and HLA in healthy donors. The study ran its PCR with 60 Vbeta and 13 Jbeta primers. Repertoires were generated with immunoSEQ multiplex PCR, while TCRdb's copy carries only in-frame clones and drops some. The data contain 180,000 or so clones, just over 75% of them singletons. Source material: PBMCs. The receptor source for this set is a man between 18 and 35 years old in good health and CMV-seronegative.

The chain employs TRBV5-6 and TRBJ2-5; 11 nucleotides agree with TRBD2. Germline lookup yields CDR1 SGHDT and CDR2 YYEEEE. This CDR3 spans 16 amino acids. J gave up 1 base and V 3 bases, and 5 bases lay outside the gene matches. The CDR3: CASSSRLAGFQETQYF. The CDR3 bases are TGTGCCAGCAGCTCACGACTAGCGGGGTTCCAAGAGACCCAGTACTTC.

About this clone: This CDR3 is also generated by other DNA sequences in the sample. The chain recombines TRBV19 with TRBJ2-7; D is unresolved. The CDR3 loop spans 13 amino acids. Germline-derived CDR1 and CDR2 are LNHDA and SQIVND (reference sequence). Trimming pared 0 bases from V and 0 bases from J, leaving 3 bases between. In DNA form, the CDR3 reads TGTGCCAGTAGTATAGACAGCTCCTACGAGCAGTACTTC. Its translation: CASSIDSSYEQYF.

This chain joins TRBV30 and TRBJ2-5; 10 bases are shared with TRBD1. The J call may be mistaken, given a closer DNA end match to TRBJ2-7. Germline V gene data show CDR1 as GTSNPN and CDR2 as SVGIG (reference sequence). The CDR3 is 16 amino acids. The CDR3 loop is CAWSGQPGQGWYEQYF. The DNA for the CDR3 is TGTGCCTGGAGCGGACAACCGGGACAGGGGTGGTACGAGCAGTACTTC.

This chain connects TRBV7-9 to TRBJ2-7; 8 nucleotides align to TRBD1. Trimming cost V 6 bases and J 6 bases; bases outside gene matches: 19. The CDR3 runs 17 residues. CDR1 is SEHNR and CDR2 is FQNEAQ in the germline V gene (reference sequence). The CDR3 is CASSTGLDTGGPSEQYF. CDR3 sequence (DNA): TGTGCCAGCAGTACAGGGCTTGATACAGGGGGTCCGTCCGAGCAGTACTTC.

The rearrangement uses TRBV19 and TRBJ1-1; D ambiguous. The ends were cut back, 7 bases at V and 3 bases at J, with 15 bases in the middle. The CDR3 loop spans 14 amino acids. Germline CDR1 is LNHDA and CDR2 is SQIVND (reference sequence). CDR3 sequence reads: CASTPVPRDTEAFF. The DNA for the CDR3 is TGTGCCAGTACCCCGGTCCCCCGGGACACTGAAGCTTTCTTT.

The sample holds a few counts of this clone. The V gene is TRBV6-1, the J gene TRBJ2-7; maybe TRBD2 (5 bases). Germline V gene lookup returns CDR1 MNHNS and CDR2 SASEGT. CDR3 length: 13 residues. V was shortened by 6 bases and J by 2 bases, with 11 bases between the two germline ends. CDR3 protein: CASRLVEAYEQYF. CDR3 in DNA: TGTGCCAGCAGGTTGGTGGAGGCCTACGAGCAGTACTTC.

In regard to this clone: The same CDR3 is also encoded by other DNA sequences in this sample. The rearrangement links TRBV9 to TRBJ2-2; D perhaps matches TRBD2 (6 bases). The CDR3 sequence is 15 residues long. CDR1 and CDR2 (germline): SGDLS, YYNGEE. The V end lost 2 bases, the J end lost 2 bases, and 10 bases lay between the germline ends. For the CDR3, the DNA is TGTGCCAGCAGCGTCGGGGGAGTTAACACCGGGGAGCTGTTTTTT. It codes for CASSVGGVNTGELFF.

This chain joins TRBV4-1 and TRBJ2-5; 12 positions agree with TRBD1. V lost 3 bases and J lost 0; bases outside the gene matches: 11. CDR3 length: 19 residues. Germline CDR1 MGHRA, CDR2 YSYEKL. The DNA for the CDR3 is TGCGCCAGCAGCCACCGGGGACAGGGGGCTCTGGGGTACCAAGAGACCCAGTACTTC. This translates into CASSHRGQGALGYQETQYF.

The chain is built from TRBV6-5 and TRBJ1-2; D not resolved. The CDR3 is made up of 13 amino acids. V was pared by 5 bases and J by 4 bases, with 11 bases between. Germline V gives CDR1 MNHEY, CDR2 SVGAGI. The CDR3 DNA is TGTGCCAGCAGTCGAGCGTTCACCTATGGCTACACCTTC. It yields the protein CASSRAFTYGYTF.

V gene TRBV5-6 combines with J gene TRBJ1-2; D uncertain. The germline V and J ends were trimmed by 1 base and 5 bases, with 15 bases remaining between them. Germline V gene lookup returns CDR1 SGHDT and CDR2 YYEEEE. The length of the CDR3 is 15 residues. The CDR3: CASSLSLEQLYGYTF. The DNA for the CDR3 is TGTGCCAGCAGCTTGTCTTTGGAACAGTTATATGGCTACACCTTC.

CDR3 sequence reads: CASRTGGLWSNQPQHF. DNA for the CDR3: TGTGCCAGTAGGACAGGGGGCTTATGGAGCAATCAGCCCCAGCATTTT. This rearrangement joins TRBV19 to TRBJ1-5; 10 bases are shared with TRBD1. Germline values: CDR1 LNHDA, CDR2 SQIVND (reference sequence). V lost 6 bases to trimming and J lost 1 base; unmatched junction nucleotides: 6. The CDR3 runs to 16 residues.

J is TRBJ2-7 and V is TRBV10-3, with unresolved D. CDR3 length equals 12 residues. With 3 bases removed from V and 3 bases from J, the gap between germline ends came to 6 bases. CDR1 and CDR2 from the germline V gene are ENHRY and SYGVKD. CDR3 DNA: TGTGCCATCAGTGAAACGGTCTACGAGCAGTACTTC. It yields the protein CAISETVYEQYF.

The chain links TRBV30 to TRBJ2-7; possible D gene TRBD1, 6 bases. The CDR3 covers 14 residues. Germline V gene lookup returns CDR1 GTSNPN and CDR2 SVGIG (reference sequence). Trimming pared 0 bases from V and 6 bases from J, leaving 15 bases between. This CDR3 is CAWSVGQGWGEQYF. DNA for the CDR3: TGTGCCTGGAGTGTGGGCCAGGGGTGGGGCGAGCAGTACTTC. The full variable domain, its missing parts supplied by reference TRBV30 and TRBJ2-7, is SQTIHQWPATLVQPVGSPLSLECTVEGTSNPNLYWYRQAAGRGLQLLFYSVGIGQISSEVPQNLSASRPQDRQFILSSKKLLLSDSGFYLCAWSVGQGWGEQYFGPGTRLTVT.

CDR3 residues: CASSQDESGVGPLYGYTF. The CDR3 DNA reads TGCGCCAGCAGCCAAGATGAGTCGGGGGTTGGGCCTCTTTATGGCTACACCTTC. The genes are TRBV4-1 and TRBJ1-2; D is perhaps TRBD1 (5 bases). V gave up 0 bases and J gave up 5 bases, with 22 bases separating them. Germline V gives CDR1 MGHRA, CDR2 YSYEKL. The CDR3 has 18 residues.

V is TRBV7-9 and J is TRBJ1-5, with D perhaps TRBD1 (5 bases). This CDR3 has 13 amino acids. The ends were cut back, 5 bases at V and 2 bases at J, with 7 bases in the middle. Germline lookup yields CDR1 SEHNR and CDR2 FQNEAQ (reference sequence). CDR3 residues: CASSGGGNQPQHF. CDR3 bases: TGTGCCAGCAGCGGAGGGGGCAATCAGCCCCAGCATTTT. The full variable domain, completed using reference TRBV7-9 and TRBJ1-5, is DTGVSQNPRHKITKRGQNVTFRCDPISEHNRLYWYRQTLGQGPEFLTYFQNEAQLEKSRLLSDRFSAERPKGSFSTLEIQRTEQGDSAMYLCASSGGGNQPQHFGDGTRLSIL.

The CDR3 is CASSQESAAGELFF. The CDR3 DNA follows: TGCGCCAGCAGCCAAGAATCCGCGGCCGGGGAGCTGTTTTTT. The chain joins TRBV4-3 to TRBJ2-2; no reliable D call. Between the trimmed V and J ends, which lost 0 bases and 6 bases, there was a span of 8 bases. CDR1 is LGHNA and CDR2 is YSLEER in the germline V gene. The CDR3 sequence is 14 residues long.

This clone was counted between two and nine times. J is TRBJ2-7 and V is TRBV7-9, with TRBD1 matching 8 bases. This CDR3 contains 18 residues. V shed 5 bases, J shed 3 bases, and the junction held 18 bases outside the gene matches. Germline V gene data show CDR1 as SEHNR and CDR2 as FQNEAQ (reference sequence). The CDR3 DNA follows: TGTGCCAGCAGCCCCCGCGCGTCATCAGGGGGCGCCGGCTACGAGCAGTACTTC. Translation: CASSPRASSGGAGYEQYF.

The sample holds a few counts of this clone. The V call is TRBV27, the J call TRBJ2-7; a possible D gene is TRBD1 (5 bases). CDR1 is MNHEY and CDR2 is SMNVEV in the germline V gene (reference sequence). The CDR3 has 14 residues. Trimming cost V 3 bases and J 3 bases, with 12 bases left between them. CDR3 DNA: TGTGCCAGCAGTTTTGGGGCAGCGAGCTACGAGCAGTACTTC. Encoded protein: CASSFGAASYEQYF.

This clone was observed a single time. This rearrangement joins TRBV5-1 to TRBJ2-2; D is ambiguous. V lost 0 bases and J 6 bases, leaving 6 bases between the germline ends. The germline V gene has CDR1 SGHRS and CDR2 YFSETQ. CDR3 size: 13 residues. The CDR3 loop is CASSLGRPGELFF. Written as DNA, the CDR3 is TGCGCCAGCAGCTTGGGTCGTCCCGGGGAGCTGTTTTTT.

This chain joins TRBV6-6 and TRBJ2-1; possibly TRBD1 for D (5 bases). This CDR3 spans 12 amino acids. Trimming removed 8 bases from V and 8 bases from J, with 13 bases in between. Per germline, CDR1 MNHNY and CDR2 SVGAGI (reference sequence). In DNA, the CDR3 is TGTGCCAGCGGGGCGTTGGAACATGAGCAGTTCTTC. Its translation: CASGALEHEQFF.

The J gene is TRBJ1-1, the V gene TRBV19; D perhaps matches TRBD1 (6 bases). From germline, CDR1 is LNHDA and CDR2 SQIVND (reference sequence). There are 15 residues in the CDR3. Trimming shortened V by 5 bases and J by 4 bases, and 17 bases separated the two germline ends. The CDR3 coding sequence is TGTGCCAGTAGTGTAACCGGGACACCCGCCACTGAAGCTTTCTTT. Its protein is CASSVTGTPATEAFF.

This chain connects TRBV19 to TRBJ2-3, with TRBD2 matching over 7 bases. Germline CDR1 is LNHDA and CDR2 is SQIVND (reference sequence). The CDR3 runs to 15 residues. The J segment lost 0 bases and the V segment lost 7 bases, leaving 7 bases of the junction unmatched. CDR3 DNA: TGTGCCAGTACCATGGGGGGGACTAGCACAGATACGCAGTATTTT. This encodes CASTMGGTSTDTQYF.

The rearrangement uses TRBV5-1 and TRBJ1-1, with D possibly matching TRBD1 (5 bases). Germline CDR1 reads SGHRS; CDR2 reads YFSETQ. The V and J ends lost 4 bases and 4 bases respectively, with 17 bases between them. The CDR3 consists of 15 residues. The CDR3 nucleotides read TGCGCCAGCAGCAACAGTTGGGGGGTTCTCACTGAAGCTTTCTTT. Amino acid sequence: CASSNSWGVLTEAFF.

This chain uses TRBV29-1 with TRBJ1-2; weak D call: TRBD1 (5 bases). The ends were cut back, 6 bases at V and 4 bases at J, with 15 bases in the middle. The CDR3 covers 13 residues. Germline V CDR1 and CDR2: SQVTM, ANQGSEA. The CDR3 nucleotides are TGCAGCGTGCCCCCGGACACAGTCTATGGCTACACCTTC. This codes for CSVPPDTVYGYTF.

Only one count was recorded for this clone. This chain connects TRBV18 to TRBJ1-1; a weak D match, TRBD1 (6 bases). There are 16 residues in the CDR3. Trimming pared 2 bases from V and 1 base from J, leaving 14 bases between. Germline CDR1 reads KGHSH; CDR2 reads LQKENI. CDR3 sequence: CASSPSGGRTNTEAFF. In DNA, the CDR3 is TGTGCCAGCTCACCAAGCGGGGGGCGAACGAACACTGAAGCTTTCTTT.

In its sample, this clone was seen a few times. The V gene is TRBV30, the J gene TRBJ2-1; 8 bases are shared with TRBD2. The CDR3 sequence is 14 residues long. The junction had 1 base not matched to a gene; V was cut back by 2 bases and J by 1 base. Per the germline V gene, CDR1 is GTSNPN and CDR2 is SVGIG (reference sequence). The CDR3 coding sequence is TGTGCCTGGAGTACTAGCGGATCCTACAATGAGCAGTTCTTC. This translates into CAWSTSGSYNEQFF. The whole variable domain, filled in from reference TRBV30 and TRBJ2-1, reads SQTIHQWPATLVQPVGSPLSLECTVEGTSNPNLYWYRQAAGRGLQLLFYSVGIGQISSEVPQNLSASRPQDRQFILSSKKLLLSDSGFYLCAWSTSGSYNEQFFGPGTRLTVL.

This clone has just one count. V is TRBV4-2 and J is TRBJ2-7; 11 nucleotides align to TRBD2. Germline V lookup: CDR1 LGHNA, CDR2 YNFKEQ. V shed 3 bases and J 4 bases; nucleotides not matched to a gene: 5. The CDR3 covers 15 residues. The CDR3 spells CASSHGTSGLYEQYF. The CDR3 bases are TGTGCCAGCAGCCACGGGACTAGCGGATTATACGAGCAGTACTTC.

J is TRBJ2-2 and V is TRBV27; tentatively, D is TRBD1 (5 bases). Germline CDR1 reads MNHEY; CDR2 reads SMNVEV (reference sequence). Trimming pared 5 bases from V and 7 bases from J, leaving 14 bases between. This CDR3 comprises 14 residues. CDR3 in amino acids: CASSPLTDRGELFF. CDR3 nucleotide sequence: TGTGCCAGCAGTCCACTGACAGATCGCGGGGAGCTGTTTTTT.